Listed below are T cell receptor beta chains from one sample, sequenced in a study of blood T cell repertoires in COVID-19. Data came from immunoSEQ multiplex PCR; TCRdb stores just in-frame clones and leaves some out. The data contain around 160,000 clones, around four fifths of them singletons. The sequenced sample consisted of peripheral blood. The receptors shown here come from a woman aged 35 to 49 with active or convalescent COVID-19. Both conserved end residues are part of each CDR3. A D gene is named only where the DNA matches it firmly. Where a row states a size, it is once, few, many or the class of an expanded clone; other rows omit it.

CDR3aa	CDR3nt	d_gene	abundance	j_gene	len	v_gene
CASSEEGLRNQPQHF	TGTGCCAGCAGTGAGGAGGGACTTCGCAATCAGCCCCAGCATTTT	NA	NA	TRBJ1-5	15	TRBV6-1
CASSQRGRTNEKLFF	TGTGCCAGCAGTCAGAGGGGGCGAACTAATGAAAAACTGTTTTTT	TRBD1	NA	TRBJ1-4	15	TRBV27
CASSNFLAVNTDTQYF	TGTGCCAGCAGCAATTTCCTAGCGGTTAACACAGATACGCAGTATTTT	TRBD2	once	TRBJ2-3	16	TRBV7-2
CSADGSYGYTF	TGCAGTGCCGATGGGAGCTATGGCTACACCTTC	NA	NA	TRBJ1-2	11	TRBV20-1
CASGRGGMETQYF	TGTGCCAGCGGAAGGGGAGGCATGGAGACCCAGTACTTC	NA	NA	TRBJ2-5	13	TRBV9
CSAAGTGGEKLFF	TGCAGCGCTGCCGGGACAGGGGGTGAAAAACTGTTTTTT	TRBD1	NA	TRBJ1-4	13	TRBV29-1
CASSPYGTSGRRANEQFF	TGTGCCAGCTCACCTTACGGGACTAGCGGGAGAAGGGCCAATGAGCAGTTCTTC	TRBD2	NA	TRBJ2-1	18	TRBV18
CASSFGLATNEKLFF	TGTGCCAGCAGCTTTGGACTAGCAACTAATGAAAAACTGTTTTTT	NA	NA	TRBJ1-4	15	TRBV9
CASSQDRAAGSPLHF	TGTGCCAGCAGCCAGGACAGGGCGGCAGGTTCACCCCTCCACTTT	TRBD1	few	TRBJ1-6	15	TRBV5-6
CASKLNRNYGYTF	TGTGCCAGTAAGCTTAACAGGAACTATGGCTACACCTTC	NA	NA	TRBJ1-2	13	TRBV6-5
CASSDRDNQPQHF	TGTGCCAGCAGTGACAGGGACAATCAGCCCCAGCATTTT	TRBD1	NA	TRBJ1-5	13	TRBV6-6
CASSGRDRGLVDGYTF	TGTGCCAGTAGTGGACGGGACAGGGGGTTGGTTGATGGCTACACCTTC	TRBD1	once	TRBJ1-2	16	TRBV19
CASSISSEAFF	TGTGCCAGTAGTATTAGCAGTGAAGCTTTCTTT	NA	NA	TRBJ1-1	11	TRBV19
CASSPHGHRDSNQPQHF	TGTGCCAGCAGTCCCCACGGTCATCGGGATAGCAATCAGCCCCAGCATTTT	NA	NA	TRBJ1-5	17	TRBV27
CASSFGGRGRRAFF	TGTGCCAGCAGTTTCGGGGGCAGGGGGCGGCGGGCTTTCTTT	TRBD1	NA	TRBJ1-1	14	TRBV28
CASSPGQGVSEAFF	TGTGCCAGCAGTCCAGGACAGGGAGTCTCTGAAGCTTTCTTT	TRBD1	NA	TRBJ1-1	14	TRBV28
CATRRGEGNQPQHF	TGTGCCACCAGACGAGGGGAGGGCAATCAGCCCCAGCATTTT	NA	many	TRBJ1-5	14	TRBV2
CASSVATPFYEQYF	TGTGCCAGCAGCGTAGCTACTCCATTCTACGAGCAGTACTTC	NA	NA	TRBJ2-7	14	TRBV9
CASSSLVGGPDTQYF	TGTGCCAGCAGTTCACTAGTTGGCGGCCCAGATACGCAGTATTTT	NA	once	TRBJ2-3	15	TRBV6-2/TRBV6-3
CASSYEDSAGSSTDTQYF	TGTGCCAGCAGTTACGAAGATTCGGCGGGGTCTAGCACAGATACGCAGTATTTT	NA	NA	TRBJ2-3	18	TRBV6-2/TRBV6-3
CASTTRTGGAGYTF	TGTGCCAGCACCACCAGGACAGGGGGCGCTGGCTACACCTTC	TRBD1	NA	TRBJ1-2	14	TRBV27
CSVMGGQGYSRTEAFF	TGCAGCGTCATGGGTGGACAGGGATATTCGAGGACTGAAGCTTTCTTT	TRBD1	NA	TRBJ1-1	16	TRBV29-1
CASSAPGEQGQYF	TGTGCCAGCAGCGCGCCAGGGGAACAGGGGCAGTACTTC	NA	few	TRBJ2-7	13	TRBV7-9
CASSLNRGVPGNTIYF	TGTGCCAGCAGCTTAAATCGGGGAGTACCTGGAAACACCATATATTTT	NA	NA	TRBJ1-3	16	TRBV7-2
CASSQEGWGGEQYF	TGCGCCAGCAGCCAAGAAGGGTGGGGCGGCGAGCAGTACTTC	NA	NA	TRBJ2-7	14	TRBV4-1
CAISTDRGRLFSYGYTF	TGTGCCATCAGTACCGACAGGGGAAGGCTCTTTAGCTATGGCTACACCTTC	TRBD1	NA	TRBJ1-2	17	TRBV10-3
CASSLGQYPYEQYF	TGTGCCAGCAGCTTAGGGCAGTACCCCTACGAGCAGTACTTC	NA	NA	TRBJ2-7	14	TRBV7-2
CASSPRTGKAFF	TGTGCCAGCAGTCCTAGGACAGGGAAGGCTTTCTTT	TRBD1	NA	TRBJ1-1	12	TRBV27
CASTAGQPGNTIYF	TGCGCCAGTACCGCGGGACAGCCAGGAAACACCATATATTTT	TRBD1	once	TRBJ1-3	14	TRBV5-1
CASGGQLNTEAFF	TGCGCCAGCGGAGGACAGTTGAACACTGAAGCTTTCTTT	NA	NA	TRBJ1-1	13	TRBV5-1
CASSQVRLDGQETQYF	TGTGCCAGCTCCCAGGTCCGGTTAGACGGACAAGAGACCCAGTACTTC	NA	NA	TRBJ2-5	16	TRBV27
CASSLGQVYNSPLHF	TGTGCCAGCAGCTTAGGGCAGGTCTATAATTCACCCCTCCACTTT	NA	NA	TRBJ1-6	15	TRBV7-9
CASSRPRDRFNQPQHF	TGTGCCAGCAGTCGTCCCCGAGACAGGTTCAATCAGCCCCAGCATTTT	NA	NA	TRBJ1-5	16	TRBV28
CASSLGGYPSNQPQHF	TGTGCCAGCAGTTTGGGAGGGTACCCTAGCAATCAGCCCCAGCATTTT	NA	NA	TRBJ1-5	16	TRBV27
CASSPRGRDTPLLGNQPQHF	TGTGCCAGCAGCCCCAGAGGGAGGGACACCCCGTTATTGGGCAATCAGCCCCAGCATTTT	NA	NA	TRBJ1-5	20	TRBV21-1
CASSQGRLAGGLETQYF	TGTGCCAGCAGCCAAGGCCGTCTGGCAGGGGGGTTGGAGACCCAGTACTTC	NA	NA	TRBJ2-5	17	TRBV3-1/TRBV3-2
CASSPGQGPRNIQYF	TGTGCCAGCAGCCCGGGACAGGGGCCCAGAAACATTCAGTACTTC	TRBD1	once	TRBJ2-4	15	TRBV7-9
CASSPWGVQDSNQPQHF	TGTGCCAGCAGCCCCTGGGGGGTTCAAGATAGCAATCAGCCCCAGCATTTT	NA	NA	TRBJ1-5	17	TRBV13
CASSLKTGDEQYF	TGCGCCAGCAGCCTAAAGACAGGGGACGAGCAGTACTTC	TRBD1	NA	TRBJ2-7	13	TRBV4-1
CASSYVVARVADTQYF	TGTGCCAGCAGTTATGTCGTAGCCAGGGTGGCGGATACGCAGTATTTT	NA	NA	TRBJ2-3	16	TRBV6-2/TRBV6-3
CASSLDPGGGNSPLHF	TGCGCCAGCAGCTTGGACCCTGGGGGGGGAAATTCACCCCTCCACTTT	NA	few	TRBJ1-6	16	TRBV5-1
CASSTGLVADTQYF	TGTGCCAGCAGTACGGGACTAGTCGCAGATACGCAGTATTTT	TRBD2	NA	TRBJ2-3	14	TRBV27
CASSYADRYYGYTF	TGTGCCAGCAGTTACGCCGACAGATACTATGGCTACACCTTC	NA	NA	TRBJ1-2	14	TRBV6-5
CASSLLDRVNTEAFF	TGTGCCAGCAGCTTGCTTGACAGGGTGAACACTGAAGCTTTCTTT	TRBD1	NA	TRBJ1-1	15	TRBV5-6
CASSPFRELSDQRPQHF	TGTGCCAGTAGTCCCTTCCGGGAGTTGTCAGATCAGAGGCCCCAGCATTTT	NA	NA	TRBJ1-5	17	TRBV19
CASSLEGAGDTQYF	TGCGCCAGCAGCTTGGAGGGGGCCGGAGATACGCAGTATTTT	TRBD1	NA	TRBJ2-3	14	TRBV5-1